Listed here are 20 T cell receptor beta chains from one sample, sequenced in a study of T cell repertoires in cytomegalovirus infection. TCRdb reanalysed the reads using MiXCR and keeps one entry per CDR3 protein. Here the sample spans around 320,000 distinct CDR3 sequences, over 7.5% being singletons. What was sequenced was PBMCs. The receptor set was obtained from a human donor in good health (CMV status not recorded). Some clones in this sample may be carry-over from other donors' samples.

This clonotype has at least ten counts. The CDR3 DNA reads as TGTGCCAGCAGCTTAGATAGGGCTGGGAAACTAGCGGGTCCCTCCTACGAGCAGTACTTC. It encodes CASSLDRAGKLAGPSYEQYF. The chain carries TRBV11-2 and TRBJ2-7; 9 nucleotides line up with TRBD2. CDR3 length: 20 amino acids. The germline gives CDR1 SGHAT, CDR2 FQNNGV. J lost 0 bases, V lost 0 bases, and 15 bases had no gene match.

The chain combines TRBV7-9 with TRBJ2-5, with 7 bases fitting TRBD1. Germline lookup yields CDR1 SEHNR and CDR2 FQNEAQ (reference sequence). This CDR3 spans 14 amino acids. The V gene end was trimmed by 1 base and the J gene end by 4 bases; junction bases not matched to a gene: 3. CDR3 bases: TGTGCCAGCAGCTTAGGGGACAGCCGAGAGACCCAGTACTTC. This encodes CASSLGDSRETQYF.

This clonotype was found many times. This chain joins TRBV7-3 and TRBJ1-4, with D maybe TRBD1 (5 bases). The CDR3 covers 13 residues. The ends were cut back, 5 bases at V and 7 bases at J, with 11 bases in the middle. From germline, CDR1 is SGHTA and CDR2 FQGTGA. The CDR3: CASSQGLGEKLFF. The DNA of the CDR3 is TGTGCCAGCAGCCAGGGACTCGGTGAAAAACTGTTTTTT.

This clonotype was recorded at least ten times. The gene calls are TRBV7-3 and TRBJ2-1; D possibly corresponds to TRBD2 (7 bases). In germline, CDR1 is SGHTA, CDR2 FQGTGA. V shed 2 bases and J shed 8 bases, with 13 bases lying between them. This CDR3 is built from 14 residues. Here the CDR3 reads CASSLVGGGDEQFF. The CDR3, as DNA: TGTGCCAGCAGCTTAGTAGGGGGGGGCGATGAGCAGTTCTTC.

The rearrangement joins TRBV2 to TRBJ1-1, with D unresolved. Between the trimmed V and J ends, which lost 10 bases and 4 bases, there was a span of 16 bases. The V gene's germline CDR1 is SNHLY and CDR2 FYNNEI. The CDR3 totals 13 residues. Here the CDR3 DNA reads TGTGCCACTCGTCGGCTTCTGATCACTGAAGCTTTCTTT. It yields the protein CATRRLLITEAFF.

This clonotype has at least ten counts. The junction departs from germline at one end; a sequencing error may be responsible. V gene TRBV6-6 combines with J gene TRBJ1-1; 7 bases line up with TRBD1. The V gene's germline CDR1 is MNHNY and CDR2 SVGAGI (reference sequence). The CDR3 loop spans 12 amino acids. The CDR3 DNA reads as TGTGCCAGCAGTCGCCGGGACAGTACAGGGAGCTTT. Its protein product is CASSRRDSTGSF.

This clonotype appeared a few times. The rearrangement links TRBV19 to TRBJ2-1, with 8 bases identical to TRBD2. The J segment lost 8 bases and the V segment lost 9 bases, leaving 0 bases of the junction unmatched. The V gene's germline CDR1 is LNHDA and CDR2 SQIVND (reference sequence). The CDR3 contains 10 residues. CDR3 sequence reads: CASGGDEQFF. As DNA, the CDR3 is TGTGCCAGCGGGGGGGATGAGCAGTTCTTC.

This rearrangement joins TRBV12-3 or TRBV12-4 to TRBJ2-7; the D gene could be TRBD1 or TRBD2 (5 bases each). V gave up 6 bases and J gave up 1 base, with 25 bases separating them. This CDR3 spans 18 amino acids. CDR3 sequence reads: CASSPMTGTQRESYEQYF. The CDR3, as DNA: TGTGCCAGCAGCCCCATGACCGGGACCCAGCGAGAATCCTACGAGCAGTACTTC.

This clonotype showed up many times. The rearrangement joins TRBV30 to TRBJ1-1; D gene unclear. Germline values: CDR1 GTSNPN, CDR2 SVGIG (reference sequence). The CDR3 has 14 residues. Trimming pared 8 bases from V and 0 bases from J, leaving 16 bases between. The CDR3 is CAVAGSSMNTEAFF. As DNA, the CDR3 is TGTGCCGTAGCGGGATCTTCCATGAACACTGAAGCTTTCTTT.

The table lists this clonotype with a few counts. The J gene is TRBJ2-2, the V gene TRBV18, with 10 bases fitting TRBD1. Germline V lookup: CDR1 KGHSH, CDR2 LQKENI. The CDR3 consists of 15 residues. Trimming cost V 3 bases and J 6 bases; bases outside gene matches: 4. The CDR3 sequence: CASSPDRGSAGELFF. For the CDR3, the DNA is TGTGCCAGCTCACCGGACAGGGGGAGCGCCGGGGAGCTGTTTTTT.

Note on this clonotype: Being one base from a much bigger clone, this may be a read error. CDR3 in amino acids: CSARWGANEKPFF. In nucleotides, the CDR3 is TGCAGTGCTAGGTGGGGGGCTAATGAAAAACCGTTTTTT. This chain connects TRBV20-1 to TRBJ1-4; possible D gene TRBD1, 6 bases. Germline V lookup: CDR1 DFQATT, CDR2 SNEGSKA (reference sequence). This CDR3 has 13 amino acids.

At least ten counts were recorded for this clonotype. This chain connects TRBV28 to TRBJ1-1, with D uncertain. This CDR3 region has 13 residues. Trimming took off 1 base at V and 2 bases at J, with 5 bases between the two ends. The V gene's germline CDR1 is MDHEN and CDR2 SYDVKM. In DNA, the CDR3 is TGTGCCAGCAGTTTATTCCCAAACACTGAAGCTTTCTTT. It translates to CASSLFPNTEAFF.

This clonotype was observed many times. CDR3 bases: TGTGCCAGCAGCTTAGCGGGTACTACCACAGATACGCAGTATTTT. Residues: CASSLAGTTTDTQYF. J is TRBJ2-3 and V is TRBV7-8; D unclear. The CDR3 has 15 amino acids. Germline lookup yields CDR1 SGHVS and CDR2 FQNEAQ. The V end was cut by 0 bases, the J end by 2 bases, with 9 bases between.

In this sample, this clonotype turned up many times. The chain combines TRBV7-2 with TRBJ1-1; D possibly corresponds to TRBD1 (5 bases). With 5 bases removed from V and 5 bases from J, the gap between germline ends came to 12 bases. Germline-derived CDR1 and CDR2 are SGHTA and FQGNSA. There are 13 residues in the CDR3. Here the CDR3 reads CASSTGLGTEAFF. CDR3 coding DNA: TGTGCCAGCAGCACGGGGCTGGGGACTGAAGCTTTCTTT.

This clonotype has just a few counts. J is TRBJ1-6 and V is TRBV28; D perhaps matches TRBD1 (5 bases). Trimming took 8 bases from V and 10 from J, leaving 15 bases between them. This CDR3 has 13 residues. The germline CDR1 and CDR2 sequences are MDHEN and SYDVKM. The CDR3 is CASGWRGESPLHF. The CDR3 coding sequence is TGTGCCAGCGGGTGGAGGGGCGAATCACCCCTCCACTTT.

This clonotype has a count of ten or more. The CDR3 loop reads CASRLRETGELFF. The CDR3 nucleotides read TGCGCCAGCCGCCTGAGGGAGACCGGGGAGCTGTTTTTT. The chain couples TRBV5-1 to TRBJ2-2, with a possible D match to TRBD2 (5 bases). The CDR3 sequence is 13 residues long. The germline V gene encodes CDR1 SGHRS and CDR2 YFSETQ. The ends were cut back, 7 bases at V and 5 bases at J, with 12 bases in the middle.

This clonotype occurred a few times. The chain recombines TRBV6-1 with TRBJ2-1; 15 positions match TRBD2. V lost 6 bases to trimming and J lost 9 bases; unmatched junction nucleotides: 6. This CDR3 contains 15 residues. Germline CDR1 MNHNS, CDR2 SASEGT. CDR3 coding DNA: TGTGCCAGCAGCCTAAGGACTAGCGGGAGGGGTGAGCAGTTCTTC. This gives the protein CASSLRTSGRGEQFF.

In this sample, this clonotype turned up a few times. The chain uses TRBV5-1 and TRBJ2-3; D remains ambiguous. Trimming shortened V by 0 bases and J by 6 bases, and 17 bases separated the two germline ends. This CDR3 contains 16 residues. Germline V gene lookup returns CDR1 SGHRS and CDR2 YFSETQ. The CDR3 is CASSLGSGRPEDTQYF. CDR3 nucleotide sequence: TGCGCCAGCAGCTTGGGAAGTGGACGCCCTGAGGATACGCAGTATTTT.

The chain carries TRBV7-9 and TRBJ1-2, with D possibly TRBD1 on 5 matching bases. Trimming left V 5 bases short and J 8 bases short, with 15 bases between. CDR3 size: 13 residues. The germline V gene has CDR1 SEHNR and CDR2 FQNEAQ (reference sequence). The CDR3 DNA reads as TGTGCCAGCAGCCCCGGGACCTCAGTAGGCTACACCTTC. Translated: CASSPGTSVGYTF.

This clonotype was seen many times. The chain couples TRBV6-1 to TRBJ1-5; 9 nucleotides agree with TRBD1. Germline V gene sequence: CDR1 MNHNS, CDR2 SASEGT. The CDR3 extends over 16 amino acids. J gave up 0 bases and V 7 bases, and 7 bases lay outside the gene matches. The DNA for the CDR3 is TGTGCCAGCAAACCGGGACAGGGTTATAGCAATCAGCCCCAGCATTTT. Protein: CASKPGQGYSNQPQHF.